This is a list of T cell receptor beta chains from one sample in a study of cytomegalovirus exposure and HLA in healthy donors. TCRdb's table, derived via immunoSEQ multiplex PCR, lists solely in-frame clones and lacks some. Of 130,000 or so clones in the sample, 78% were seen once. The specimen was PBMCs. The receptors were sampled from a female donor in good health and CMV-seronegative. The conserved cysteine and the conserved F or W are not part of the CDR3 here.

j_gene: TRBJ2-7; v_gene: TRBV4-3; CDR3aa: ASSQDLRGSSYEQY
j_gene: TRBJ1-2; v_gene: TRBV4-3; CDR3aa: ASSQEKGAWYGYT
j_gene: TRBJ2-2; v_gene: TRBV7-6; CDR3aa: ASSFSGTVNTGELF
j_gene: TRBJ2-3; v_gene: TRBV19; CDR3aa: ASSMASGYDTQY
j_gene: TRBJ1-2; v_gene: TRBV7-9; CDR3aa: ASSLRTGPTNYGYT
j_gene: TRBJ2-7; v_gene: TRBV7-2; CDR3aa: ASSSRDSQY
j_gene: TRBJ1-4; v_gene: TRBV9; CDR3aa: ASSVGREVSEKLF
j_gene: TRBJ1-1; v_gene: TRBV18; CDR3aa: ASSPIQRMNTEAF
j_gene: .; v_gene: TRBV4-3; CDR3aa: ASSQARTGGGGGVGEQY
j_gene: TRBJ2-7; v_gene: TRBV7-2; CDR3aa: ASSAGAGVDEQY